Presented here are 15 T cell receptor beta chains from one specimen sequenced in a study of blood T cell repertoires in COVID-19. The assay was immunoSEQ multiplex PCR, and TCRdb's table has in-frame clones only and misses some. The sample holds about 130,000 clones, roughly 74% seen once. The sample was peripheral blood. The receptors stem from an elderly man with COVID-19, enrolled during active disease.

V gene TRBV7-3 combines with J gene TRBJ2-5; tentative D call: TRBD2 (5 bases). Trimming removed 7 bases from V and 7 bases from J, with 19 bases in between. The germline CDR1 and CDR2 sequences are SGHTA and FQGTGA. CDR3 length: 14 residues. CDR3 DNA sequence: TGTGCCAGCATCTTTCGGGGATTAATGGGGACCCAGTACTTC. Translation gives CASIFRGLMGTQYF. Based on the CDR3 plus reference TRBV7-3 and TRBJ2-5, the full variable domain is GAGVSQTPSNKVTEKGKYVELRCDPISGHTALYWYRQSLGQGPEFLIYFQGTGAADDSGLPNDRFFAVRPEGSVSTLKIQRTERGDSAVYLCASIFRGLMGTQYFGPGTRLLVL.

V gene TRBV3-1 (or the pseudogene TRBV3-2) combines with J gene TRBJ1-5; unclear D gene. V dropped 3 bases and J dropped 7 bases, with 10 bases sitting between them. The CDR3 totals 13 residues. Germline V gene sequence: CDR1 LGHDT, CDR2 YNNKEL (reference sequence). The CDR3 DNA reads TGTGCCAGCAGCCAGCAAGGCGGGCAGCCCCAGCATTTT. This codes for CASSQQGGQPQHF.

CDR3 nucleotides: TGCGCCAGCAGCCCGGACATCTGGCCCTCTGGAAACACCATATATTTT. Amino acid sequence: CASSPDIWPSGNTIYF. The J gene is TRBJ1-3, the V gene TRBV5-1; D may be TRBD1 (5 bases). Trimming pared 4 bases from V and 0 bases from J, leaving 14 bases between. This CDR3 has 16 amino acids. Per the germline V gene, CDR1 is SGHRS and CDR2 is YFSETQ.

This clone was found a few times. The chain links TRBV5-4 to TRBJ2-7; 11 bases are shared with TRBD2. Germline V gene data show CDR1 as SGHNT and CDR2 as YYREEE (reference sequence). This CDR3 region has 16 residues. V shed 3 bases, J shed 2 bases, and the junction held 7 bases outside the gene matches. The CDR3 nucleotides read TGTGCCAGCAGCTCTACCGGGACTAGCGGCCCCTACGAGCAGTACTTC. It encodes CASSSTGTSGPYEQYF.

This rearrangement joins TRBV6-5 to TRBJ1-1; TRBD1 matches at 9 bases. Trimming cost V 6 bases and J 1 base; bases outside gene matches: 3. CDR3 length: 14 residues. Germline loops: CDR1 MNHEY, CDR2 SVGAGI. The CDR3 loop reads CASSLTGGNTEAFF. CDR3 nucleotides: TGTGCCAGCAGCCTGACAGGGGGGAACACTGAAGCTTTCTTT.

The V and J genes are TRBV24-1 and TRBJ2-5, with D perhaps matching TRBD2 (6 bases). This CDR3 region has 15 residues. Germline V CDR1 and CDR2: KGHDR, SFDVKD. Trimming pared 4 bases from V and 1 base from J, leaving 12 bases between. The CDR3 here is CATSEGRTIQETQYF. DNA of the CDR3: TGTGCCACCAGTGAAGGCAGGACTATCCAAGAGACCCAGTACTTC.

This rearrangement joins TRBV12-3 or TRBV12-4 to TRBJ2-1; the D is unclear. The CDR3 runs to 12 residues. Trimming left V 5 bases short and J 6 bases short, with 8 bases between. CDR3 coding DNA: TGTGCCAGCAGTCCCGACTTCAATGAGCAGTTCTTC. Translation gives CASSPDFNEQFF.

The J gene is TRBJ2-1, the V gene TRBV18; the match to TRBD2 covers 7 bases. Losses at the gene ends were 3 bases for V and 3 bases for J; bases not matched to a gene: 5. Germline V CDR1 and CDR2: KGHSH, LQKENI. The CDR3 consists of 15 residues. The CDR3 reads CASSPFGGSYNEQFF. The CDR3 DNA is TGTGCCAGCTCACCTTTTGGCGGGAGCTACAATGAGCAGTTCTTC. Full variable domain (outside the CDR3, taken from reference TRBV18 and TRBJ2-1): NAGVMQNPRHLVRRRGQEARLRCSPMKGHSHVYWYRQLPEEGLKFMVYLQKENIIDESGMPKERFSAEFPKEGPSILRIQQVVRGDSAAYFCASSPFGGSYNEQFFGPGTRLTVL.

The chain has TRBV27 and TRBJ2-2, with TRBD1 matching 7 bases. The J segment lost 1 base and the V segment lost 4 bases, leaving 9 bases of the junction unmatched. There are 17 residues in the CDR3. Germline CDR1 is MNHEY and CDR2 is SMNVEV (reference sequence). The CDR3 nucleotides read TGTGCCAGCAGTTCACCCGGGACAGCTAAGAACACCGGGGAGCTGTTTTTT. Translated, it gives CASSSPGTAKNTGELFF.

A remark on this clone: The sample holds other DNA sequences that translate to the same CDR3. The chain recombines TRBV29-1 with TRBJ1-1; D might be TRBD1 (6 bases). Trimming left V 6 bases short and J 1 base short, with 9 bases between. The CDR3 runs 12 residues. CDR1 is SQVTM, CDR2 ANQGSEA, per germline. Here the CDR3 DNA reads TGCAGCGTGAGACAGGAGAACACTGAAGCTTTCTTT. It encodes CSVRQENTEAFF.

The CDR3 protein is CASSRPGGDTIYF. The DNA for the CDR3 is TGTGCCAGCAGTCGCCCGGGGGGGGACACCATATATTTT. This chain connects TRBV12-3 or TRBV12-4 to TRBJ1-3, with D possibly TRBD1 on 5 matching bases. Deletions cut 5 bases from V and 8 bases from J, with 13 bases between. The CDR3 has 13 amino acids.

The chain employs TRBV5-4 and TRBJ1-2; 9 nucleotides line up with TRBD1. The trim removed 4 bases at V and 8 bases at J, leaving 6 bases unmatched. CDR1 is SGHNT, CDR2 YYREEE, per germline (reference sequence). The CDR3 consists of 13 residues. CDR3 in amino acids: CASSLTGGEGYTF. CDR3 nucleotide sequence: TGTGCCAGCAGCCTGACAGGGGGTGAGGGCTACACCTTC.

The table lists this clone with a count of one. The J gene is TRBJ2-1, the V gene TRBV27; the match to TRBD2 covers 12 bases. The CDR3 consists of 15 residues. CDR1 is MNHEY and CDR2 is SMNVEV in the germline V gene (reference sequence). Trimming took 1 base from V and 8 from J; bases not matched to a gene: 3. CDR3 DNA: TGTGCCAGCAGTTTATGGACTAGCGGGAAAGATGAGCAGTTCTTC. Protein product: CASSLWTSGKDEQFF.

The chain is built from TRBV6-5 and TRBJ1-1; D possibly corresponds to TRBD1 (5 bases). The CDR3 extends over 13 amino acids. Germline V gene lookup returns CDR1 MNHEY and CDR2 SVGAGI. The V gene lost 6 bases and the J gene lost 6 bases, with 14 bases spanning the gap. The CDR3: CASSLNGAAEAFF. The CDR3 DNA sequence: TGTGCCAGCAGCCTAAATGGGGCGGCTGAAGCTTTCTTT.

The chain joins TRBV4-1 to TRBJ2-7; 8 positions agree with TRBD1. The CDR3 totals 16 residues. CDR1 MGHRA and CDR2 YSYEKL come from the germline V gene. Trimming removed 3 bases from V and 6 bases from J; junction bases left unmatched: 13. CDR3 protein: CASSQDRTGGWREQYF. The CDR3 DNA sequence: TGCGCCAGCAGCCAGGATCGAACAGGGGGATGGCGCGAGCAGTACTTC.